One and the same sample provided the 17 T cell receptor beta chains below, sequenced in a study of blood T cell repertoires in COVID-19. Libraries were prepared by immunoSEQ multiplex PCR; TCRdb keeps only in-frame clonotypes and omits some of them. This table holds fewer than 400,000 clones, around 84% found once. The sample was PBMCs or T cells enriched from blood (not recorded which). These receptors originate from a man aged 25-45 years who had recovered from COVID-19.

This chain links TRBV7-9 with TRBJ2-3, with 9 bases that match TRBD2. The CDR3 has 16 amino acids. The V gene end was trimmed by 4 bases and the J gene end by 1 base; junction bases not matched to a gene: 6. The germline V gene has CDR1 SEHNR and CDR2 FQNEAQ (reference sequence). The CDR3 loop is CASSSRVAGGTDTQYF. In DNA, the CDR3 is TGTGCCAGCAGCTCCCGGGTAGCGGGGGGCACAGATACGCAGTATTTT. Variable domain in full (rest from reference TRBV7-9 and TRBJ2-3): DTGVSQNPRHKITKRGQNVTFRCDPISEHNRLYWYRQTLGQGPEFLTYFQNEAQLEKSRLLSDRFSAERPKGSFSTLEIQRTEQGDSAMYLCASSSRVAGGTDTQYFGPGTRLTVL.

The V call is TRBV29-1, the J call TRBJ2-7; 8 nucleotides match TRBD2. Germline CDR1 is SQVTM and CDR2 is ANQGSEA. This CDR3 has 13 residues. V trimming: 3 bases; J trimming: 6 bases; junction bases outside the gene matches: 7. CDR3: CSVDSGAPSEQYF. CDR3 coding DNA: TGCAGCGTTGATAGCGGGGCCCCCTCCGAGCAGTACTTC.

The chain carries TRBV19 and TRBJ2-5; the D gene is possibly TRBD2 (6 bases). Trimming pared 6 bases from V and 5 bases from J, leaving 19 bases between. This CDR3 comprises 15 residues. Germline values: CDR1 LNHDA, CDR2 SQIVND (reference sequence). The CDR3 bases are TGTGCCAGTAGGGCCCTTCTCGGGGGTAGGGAGACCCAGTACTTC. Its protein product is CASRALLGGRETQYF.

The chain joins TRBV11-3 to TRBJ1-6, with D possibly matching TRBD1 (6 bases). The V end lost 3 bases, the J end lost 4 bases, and 19 bases lay between the germline ends. This CDR3 is 18 amino acids long. In germline, CDR1 is SGHNT, CDR2 YENEEA. In DNA, the CDR3 is TGTGCCAGCAGCTTGGAGGTAGCGGGGGGCTGGTATAATTCACCCCTCCACTTT. It specifies CASSLEVAGGWYNSPLHF. The whole variable domain, remainder taken from reference TRBV11-3 and TRBJ1-6, is EAGVVQSPRYKIIEKKQPVAFWCNPISGHNTLYWYLQNLGQGPELLIRYENEEAVDDSQLPKDRFSAERLKGVDSTLKIQPAELGDSAVYLCASSLEVAGGWYNSPLHFGNGTRLTVT.

The chain combines TRBV7-9 with TRBJ1-1; D is unresolved. Trimming took off 1 base at V and 6 bases at J, with 6 bases between the two ends. Germline V gives CDR1 SEHNR, CDR2 FQNEAQ (reference sequence). The CDR3 is 12 amino acids. CDR3: CASSLDSPEAFF. The CDR3 region has the DNA TGTGCCAGCAGCTTAGACTCCCCTGAAGCTTTCTTT.

The gene calls are TRBV18 and TRBJ1-4; no definite D call. Germline CDR1 reads KGHSH; CDR2 reads LQKENI. The V end was cut by 4 bases, the J end by 5 bases, with 14 bases between. This CDR3 region has 15 residues. CDR3 amino acids: CASSRTETFNEKLFF. CDR3 bases: TGTGCCAGCTCACGAACAGAAACCTTCAATGAAAAACTGTTTTTT.

The rearrangement links TRBV30 to TRBJ1-5; D is unclear. The CDR3 covers 15 residues. Germline-derived CDR1 and CDR2 are GTSNPN and SVGIG (reference sequence). The V end lost 3 bases, the J end lost 3 bases, and 15 bases lay between the germline ends. In DNA, the CDR3 is TGTGCCTGGAGCCCCCAACGACTATCCAATCAGCCCCAGCATTTT. Translated: CAWSPQRLSNQPQHF.

The chain combines TRBV5-1 with TRBJ2-2; 7 bases fit TRBD1. Trimming took 4 bases from V and 3 from J; bases not matched to a gene: 15. CDR3 size: 18 residues. Germline V gives CDR1 SGHRS, CDR2 YFSETQ. CDR3 in amino acids: CASSLLGGRDSYTGELFF. The CDR3 region has the DNA TGCGCCAGCAGCCTATTAGGAGGCCGGGACAGCTACACCGGGGAGCTGTTTTTT.

The CDR3 coding sequence is TGTGCCAGCAGTTTACGGGACTGGCAGGAAAATTCACCCCTCCACTTT. This gives the protein CASSLRDWQENSPLHF. The V gene is TRBV27, the J gene TRBJ1-6; D is possibly TRBD1 (5 bases). V was cut by 2 bases and J by 7 bases, with 15 bases left in between. In germline, CDR1 is MNHEY, CDR2 SMNVEV (reference sequence). The CDR3 is made up of 16 amino acids.

V and J are TRBV7-8 and TRBJ1-6; a weak D match, TRBD1 (5 bases). CDR3 length: 16 amino acids. From germline, CDR1 is SGHVS and CDR2 FQNEAQ. The V end lost 1 base, the J end lost 8 bases, and 15 bases lay between the germline ends. Here the CDR3 reads CASSLEGRAPYSPLHF. The DNA of the CDR3 is TGTGCCAGCAGCTTAGAGGGCAGGGCACCGTATTCACCCCTCCACTTT.

This rearrangement joins TRBV5-1 to TRBJ2-5, with D possibly matching TRBD2 (5 bases). The germline V gene has CDR1 SGHRS and CDR2 YFSETQ. Trimming cost V 5 bases and J 2 bases, with 10 bases left between them. CDR3 length: 13 amino acids. The CDR3 region is CASRPGNQETQYF. The CDR3 DNA sequence: TGCGCCAGCAGGCCGGGAAATCAAGAGACCCAGTACTTC.

For this clone: The identical CDR3 is also encoded by other nucleotide sequences in the sample. The V gene is TRBV7-2, the J gene TRBJ2-3, with TRBD2 identical over 12 bases. From germline, CDR1 is SGHTA and CDR2 FQGNSA. This CDR3 has 15 residues. The junction had 3 bases not matched to a gene; V was cut back by 5 bases and J by 3 bases. CDR3 coding DNA: TGTGCCAGCAGCCCGACTAGCGGGAGAACAGATACGCAGTATTTT. Translated: CASSPTSGRTDTQYF.

The rearrangement uses TRBV25-1 and TRBJ1-1; tentatively, D is TRBD1 (6 bases). V shed 7 bases and J shed 1 base, with 10 bases lying between them. The CDR3 totals 13 residues. Germline V lookup: CDR1 MGHDK, CDR2 SYGVNS. The CDR3 bases are TGTGCCAGCACAACACAGGGGAACACTGAAGCTTTCTTT. Translation: CASTTQGNTEAFF.

The rearrangement links TRBV6-5 to TRBJ2-2; D ambiguous. Germline V gene sequence: CDR1 MNHEY, CDR2 SVGAGI. The ends were cut back, 0 bases at V and 3 bases at J, with 5 bases in the middle. CDR3 length: 14 amino acids. The CDR3 DNA sequence: TGTGCCAGCAGTTACTCGAGTGACACCGGGGAGCTGTTTTTT. Its protein product is CASSYSSDTGELFF.

V usage is TRBV6-5 and J usage is TRBJ2-3; 10 positions agree with TRBD2. The V segment lost 6 bases and the J segment 6 bases; nucleotides outside the gene matches: 6. The CDR3 has 14 residues. Germline V gene sequence: CDR1 MNHEY, CDR2 SVGAGI. DNA of the CDR3: TGTGCCAGCAGGGCTAGCGGGGGATCGGATACGCAGTATTTT. It encodes CASRASGGSDTQYF.

This chain uses TRBV19 with TRBJ1-1; maybe TRBD1 (5 bases). Trimming took 4 bases from V and 0 from J, leaving 12 bases between them. The germline V gene encodes CDR1 LNHDA and CDR2 SQIVND (reference sequence). The CDR3 has 15 amino acids. CDR3 in DNA: TGTGCCAGTAGTAGAAGACAGTCTATGAACACTGAAGCTTTCTTT. Protein sequence: CASSRRQSMNTEAFF. Based on the CDR3 plus reference TRBV19 and TRBJ1-1, the full variable domain is DGGITQSPKYLFRKEGQNVTLSCEQNLNHDAMYWYRQDPGQGLRLIYYSQIVNDFQKGDIAEGYSVSREKKESFPLTVTSAQKNPTAFYLCASSRRQSMNTEAFFGQGTRLTVV.

The chain employs TRBV29-1 and TRBJ1-3, with a weak D call TRBD1 (6 bases). The germline V gene encodes CDR1 SQVTM and CDR2 ANQGSEA. V lost 0 bases to trimming and J lost 1 base, with 13 bases between them. The CDR3 length is 16 residues. CDR3 nucleotides: TGCAGCGTTGAAGACCTGTTGACAGGTTCTGGAAACACCATATATTTT. Translated: CSVEDLLTGSGNTIYF.